Reported below is one T cell receptor beta chain. V was cut by 6 bases and J by 0 bases, with 11 bases left in between. CDR3 size: 15 residues. CDR1 MGHDK and CDR2 SYGVNS come from the germline V gene. The sample comes from a study of blood T cell repertoires in COVID-19. Study information: Sample material is recorded as cDNA or gDNA derived from T cells, B-cell-depleted T cells, or PBMCs.

In the source study's methods: Estimates of nucleated cell counts were drawn from the amplification of reference gene primers. Profiled with immunoSEQ multiplex PCR; TCRdb holds only in-frame clones, not every one. V and J calls and clone size are given by that table; D and trimming were obtained from the DNA. The table lists some 200,000 clones, 87% of them singletons. The clonotype comes from a man aged 40-55 years with active or convalescent COVID-19. The V call is TRBV25-1, the J call TRBJ1-4; D possibly corresponds to TRBD1 (6 bases). Sequencing was carried out using peripheral blood. CDR3 DNA sequence: TGTGCCAGCAGACAGACAGGTGCAACTAATGAAAAACTGTTTTTT. Residues: CASRQTGATNEKLFF.